Following are 30 T cell receptor beta chains from one sample sequenced in a study of shared clonotypes between healthy human individuals. Using immunoSEQ multiplex PCR, the repertoire was profiled, and TCRdb retains in-frame clones only, with some absent. The repertoire holds about 2.4 million clones, 93% seen once, with 0.35% to 0.45% in the top ten. The sample comprised naive CD4+ T cells from PBMCs. Specified subset: CD45RA+ positively selected. These receptors all stem from a man aged 18 to 35 in good health. Some clones in this sample may be carry-over from other donors' samples.

This rearrangement joins TRBV6-1 to TRBJ1-5; D not resolved. Germline V gives CDR1 MNHNS, CDR2 SASEGT. The CDR3 runs to 13 residues. Trimming removed 9 bases at V and 0 bases at J, with 9 bases between. CDR3 sequence (DNA): TGTGCCAGTCGGGCTCCTAGCAATCAGCCCCAGCATTTT. Its translation: CASRAPSNQPQHF.

The chain links TRBV6-5 to TRBJ2-1, with 7 bases that match TRBD2. The CDR3 is 11 amino acids. The germline gives CDR1 MNHEY, CDR2 SVGAGI. Losses at the gene ends were 5 bases for V and 13 bases for J; bases not matched to a gene: 5. The chain's CDR3 is CASSASGRQFF. In DNA, the CDR3 is TGTGCCAGCAGTGCTAGCGGTAGACAGTTCTTC.

For this clone: Other DNA sequences from this sample encode an identical CDR3 as well. The chain joins TRBV7-9 to TRBJ2-7; TRBD1 matches at 8 bases. The J segment lost 0 bases and the V segment lost 6 bases, leaving 4 bases of the junction unmatched. Germline V gives CDR1 SEHNR, CDR2 FQNEAQ (reference sequence). This CDR3 comprises 14 residues. CDR3 nucleotides: TGTGCCAGCAGTAAAACAGGGGGCTCCTACGAGCAGTACTTC. This translates into CASSKTGGSYEQYF.

The chain has TRBV5-1 and TRBJ2-7, with D perhaps TRBD2 (6 bases). The length of the CDR3 is 15 residues. The germline V gene encodes CDR1 SGHRS and CDR2 YFSETQ. Trimming removed 4 bases at V and 2 bases at J, with 16 bases between. The CDR3 sequence is CASSQTGSPPYEQYF. CDR3 DNA: TGCGCCAGCAGCCAGACCGGGAGCCCTCCCTACGAGCAGTACTTC.

The DNA of the CDR3 is TGTGCCAGCTCCGAGCGGAGCTCCTCTGGGGCCAACGTCCTGACTTTC. It codes for CASSERSSSGANVLTF. The chain joins TRBV18 to TRBJ2-6, with a tentative D call TRBD2 (5 bases). V was cut by 6 bases and J by 0 bases, with 12 bases left in between. This CDR3 region has 16 residues. Germline CDR1 is KGHSH and CDR2 is LQKENI.

V and J are TRBV4-2 and TRBJ2-3; D is undetermined. CDR1 LGHNA and CDR2 YNFKEQ come from the germline V gene. This CDR3 region has 13 residues. Trimming removed 0 bases from V and 4 bases from J, with 5 bases in between. CDR3 residues: CASSQDISDTQYF. The CDR3, as DNA: TGTGCCAGCAGCCAAGATATTTCAGATACGCAGTATTTT.

In this sample, this clone turned up once. This chain joins TRBV21-1 and TRBJ2-7; the D call of TRBD1 is as the table states it, not checked on the DNA. TRBV21-1 is designated a pseudogene. The CDR3 runs to 14 residues. This chain's CDR3 is CASSKRTVSYEQYF. CDR3 coding DNA: TGTGCCAGCAGCAAACGGACAGTCTCCTACGAGCAGTACTTC.

The V gene is TRBV2, the J gene TRBJ1-2; D is unresolved. CDR1 is SNHLY, CDR2 FYNNEI, per germline. The V end was cut by 10 bases, the J end by 1 base, with 13 bases between. The CDR3 spans 13 residues. The CDR3 reads CATTTGYNYGYTF. The CDR3 bases are TGTGCCACCACTACGGGATATAACTATGGCTACACCTTC.

The CDR3 is CAISPGPTGELFF. CDR3 nucleotide sequence: TGTGCCATCAGCCCTGGCCCCACCGGGGAGCTGTTTTTT. V and J are TRBV10-3 and TRBJ2-2, with unresolved D. Trimming removed 6 bases at V and 4 bases at J, with 9 bases between. This CDR3 has 13 amino acids. Germline-derived CDR1 and CDR2 are ENHRY and SYGVKD.

The V and J genes are TRBV5-4 and TRBJ2-3; D may match TRBD1 or TRBD2 (6 bases each). V was pared by 0 bases and J by 0 bases, with 11 bases between. The germline V gene has CDR1 SGHNT and CDR2 YYREEE (reference sequence). This CDR3 is built from 16 residues. CDR3 residues: CASSLEGGPSTDTQYF. The CDR3 nucleotides read TGTGCCAGCAGCTTGGAAGGGGGGCCGAGCACAGATACGCAGTATTTT.

This chain links TRBV4-1 with TRBJ2-3, with D possibly TRBD2 on 5 matching bases. Germline lookup yields CDR1 MGHRA and CDR2 YSYEKL. The V end was cut by 2 bases, the J end by 5 bases, with 20 bases between. This CDR3 region has 17 residues. The CDR3 DNA sequence: TGCGCCAGCAGCCAATCGGCCCCTTGGGTCCGGGGAGATACGCAGTATTTT. Protein product: CASSQSAPWVRGDTQYF.

The chain has TRBV7-2 and TRBJ2-1; no clear D. V lost 0 bases, J lost 5 bases, and 14 bases lay in between. Germline V gene data show CDR1 as SGHTA and CDR2 as FQGNSA. The CDR3 spans 16 residues. This chain's CDR3 is CASSLARSDPDNEQFF. CDR3 DNA sequence: TGTGCCAGCAGCTTAGCGCGGTCAGACCCCGACAATGAGCAGTTCTTC.

Remarks on this clone: One junction end disagrees with the germline gene, perhaps due to a read error. V and J are TRBV10-3 and TRBJ1-2; unclear D gene. The CDR3 extends over 12 amino acids. Germline CDR1 reads ENHRY; CDR2 reads SYGVKD. The CDR3, as DNA: TGTGCCATCAGTAAGTCAGGAGATGGCTACACCTTC. Translated: CAISKSGDGYTF.

V usage is TRBV9 and J usage is TRBJ2-1; TRBD2 is a possible D gene (5 bases). CDR1 is SGDLS, CDR2 YYNGEE, per germline. V lost 4 bases to trimming and J lost 12 bases, with 20 bases between them. The CDR3 length is 14 residues. The CDR3 DNA reads as TGTGCCAGCAGCCCCCGGGCCACTACACGGGGGCAGTTCTTC. This translates into CASSPRATTRGQFF.

This chain joins TRBV5-4 and TRBJ2-7, with D possibly being TRBD1 (5 bases). Germline V CDR1 and CDR2: SGHNT, YYREEE (reference sequence). This CDR3 spans 17 amino acids. Trimming pared 1 base from V and 5 bases from J, leaving 22 bases between. The CDR3 loop reads CASSLSWGALESNEQYF. The CDR3 DNA follows: TGTGCCAGCAGCTTGTCTTGGGGCGCCCTCGAATCGAACGAGCAGTACTTC.

This sequence joins TRBV18 and TRBJ2-7; weak D call: TRBD1 (6 bases). Trimming left V 1 base short and J 5 bases short, with 18 bases between. CDR3 length: 16 residues. CDR1 is KGHSH, CDR2 LQKENI, per germline. DNA of the CDR3: TGTGCCAGCTCACCACTTCAGGGGTGGGGGAGTAACGAGCAGTACTTC. Translating it yields CASSPLQGWGSNEQYF.

To note about this clone: The junction departs from the called germline gene at one end, perhaps through a read error. DNA of the CDR3: TGTGCCAGCGGGCAGGGCGTTCAGGCCCAGCATTTT. This gives the protein CASGQGVQAQHF. V usage is TRBV6-6 and J usage is TRBJ1-5, with D tentatively TRBD1 (5 bases). Germline CDR1 reads MNHNY; CDR2 reads SVGAGI (reference sequence). The CDR3 sequence is 12 residues long.

The chain recombines TRBV7-2 with TRBJ1-5; D ambiguous. Germline CDR1 and CDR2: SGHTA and FQGNSA. There are 13 residues in the CDR3. V was cut by 5 bases and J by 7 bases, with 12 bases left in between. The CDR3 DNA reads as TGTGCCAGCAGCCAAACCGCCGGGCAGCCCCAGCATTTT. Its translation is CASSQTAGQPQHF.

The rearrangement uses TRBV18 and TRBJ2-5; D possibly corresponds to TRBD1 (5 bases). The V gene lost 6 bases and the J gene lost 4 bases, with 15 bases spanning the gap. Germline V gene lookup returns CDR1 KGHSH and CDR2 LQKENI. This CDR3 region has 14 residues. This CDR3 reads CASSPARQPETQYF. The CDR3, as DNA: TGTGCCAGCTCCCCCGCTAGACAGCCAGAGACCCAGTACTTC.

V and J are TRBV11-2 and TRBJ2-4; D ambiguous. CDR3 length: 15 amino acids. Germline CDR1 reads SGHAT; CDR2 reads FQNNGV. Trimming took 0 bases from V and 8 from J, leaving 14 bases between them. The CDR3 spells CASSLEKASRYIQYF. The CDR3 DNA follows: TGTGCCAGCAGCTTAGAAAAGGCGAGTAGGTACATTCAGTACTTC. Complete variable domain (other parts from reference TRBV11-2 and TRBJ2-4): EAGVAQSPRYKIIEKRQSVAFWCNPISGHATLYWYQQILGQGPKLLIQFQNNGVVDDSQLPKDRFSAERLKGVDSTLKIQPAKLEDSAVYLCASSLEKASRYIQYFGAGTRLSVL.

The rearrangement links TRBV2 to TRBJ2-5; D not certain. Germline CDR1 is SNHLY and CDR2 is FYNNEI. With 2 bases removed from V and 1 base from J, the gap between germline ends came to 8 bases. The CDR3 consists of 14 residues. The chain's CDR3 is CASSESTPQETQYF. DNA for the CDR3: TGTGCCAGCAGTGAATCGACACCCCAAGAGACCCAGTACTTC. The variable domain in full, with the rest retrieved from reference TRBV2 and TRBJ2-5, is EPEVTQTPSHQVTQMGQEVILRCVPISNHLYFYWYRQILGQKVEFLVSFYNNEISEKSEIFDDQFSVERPDGSNFTLKIRSTKLEDSAMYFCASSESTPQETQYFGPGTRLLVL.

V usage is TRBV6-6 and J usage is TRBJ2-7; tentatively, D is TRBD1 (6 bases). Germline assignment: CDR1 MNHNY and CDR2 SVGAGI (reference sequence). The CDR3 length is 14 residues. Trimming left V 5 bases short and J 4 bases short, with 15 bases between. CDR3 protein: CASSGQGYQYEQYF. CDR3 coding DNA: TGTGCCAGCAGTGGCCAGGGGTACCAATACGAGCAGTACTTC.

This rearrangement joins TRBV19 to TRBJ1-2, with 8 bases identical to TRBD1. Trimming removed 9 bases from V and 4 bases from J; junction bases left unmatched: 10. The V gene's germline CDR1 is LNHDA and CDR2 SQIVND (reference sequence). This CDR3 region has 14 residues. The CDR3, as DNA: TGTGCCAGCTCCCCGCGACAGGGGTTCTATGGCTACACCTTC. It encodes CASSPRQGFYGYTF.

The chain carries TRBV28 and TRBJ1-3; 8 bases are a match to TRBD1. CDR1 and CDR2 (germline): MDHEN, SYDVKM. The CDR3 sequence is 14 residues long. V trimming: 6 bases; J trimming: 2 bases; junction bases outside the gene matches: 3. CDR3 nucleotides: TGTGCCAGCAGGTCGGGACAGGCTGGAAACACCATATATTTT. This sequence encodes CASRSGQAGNTIYF.

The gene calls are TRBV19 and TRBJ2-3; 11 bases agree with TRBD2. CDR1 and CDR2 (germline): LNHDA, SQIVND (reference sequence). CDR3 length equals 18 residues. The ends lost 3 bases at V and 1 base at J; junction bases unmatched: 9. In DNA form, the CDR3 reads TGTGCCAGTAGTATTATAGCGGGAGGGCCAATGGGCACAGATACGCAGTATTTT. Translating gives CASSIIAGGPMGTDTQYF.

This clone occurred once. The V and J genes are TRBV5-1 and TRBJ2-3; the match to TRBD1 covers 7 bases. The CDR3 is made up of 16 amino acids. The V gene's germline CDR1 is SGHRS and CDR2 YFSETQ. Unmatched junction bases numbered 5, after V lost 1 base and J lost 0 bases. CDR3 sequence reads: CASSLTGAHSTDTQYF. In nucleotides, the CDR3 is TGCGCCAGCAGCTTGACAGGGGCCCATAGCACAGATACGCAGTATTTT.

This chain uses TRBV12-5 with TRBJ2-2; 8 bases align to TRBD1. The germline V gene has CDR1 LGHNT and CDR2 FRNRAP. This CDR3 has 13 residues. The V segment lost 1 base and the J segment 9 bases; nucleotides outside the gene matches: 1. Written as DNA, the CDR3 is TGTGCTAGTGGTTTGGCCAGGGGGCGGGAGCTGTTTTTT. Amino acid sequence: CASGLARGRELFF.

As concerns this clone: Other nucleotide sequences from this sample produce the same CDR3. The chain joins TRBV6-1 to TRBJ1-2; D uncertain. V shed 2 bases and J shed 5 bases, with 12 bases lying between them. Germline CDR1 MNHNS, CDR2 SASEGT. The CDR3 loop spans 14 amino acids. In DNA form, the CDR3 reads TGTGCCAGCAGTGAACTACGGGGAGGGTATGGCTACACCTTC. It is translated as CASSELRGGYGYTF.

The chain has TRBV7-9 and TRBJ2-5; TRBD1 aligns across 7 bases. CDR3 length: 15 residues. The J segment lost 3 bases and the V segment lost 7 bases, leaving 11 bases of the junction unmatched. From germline, CDR1 is SEHNR and CDR2 FQNEAQ (reference sequence). CDR3 in amino acids: CASNPGVGGEETQYF. The CDR3 DNA follows: TGTGCCAGCAACCCAGGGGTAGGGGGCGAAGAGACCCAGTACTTC.

This clone was seen only once. The chain has TRBV5-1 and TRBJ1-1; no clear D gene. The CDR3 totals 14 residues. Trimming removed 4 bases at V and 6 bases at J, with 16 bases between. CDR1 and CDR2 from the germline V gene are SGHRS and YFSETQ. CDR3: CASSPSPPNAEAFF. The CDR3 bases are TGCGCCAGCAGCCCCTCCCCCCCCAATGCTGAAGCTTTCTTT.